The source of this T cell receptor (beta chain) is a study of blood T cell repertoires in COVID-19. Turning to the study itself: Whether acute or convalescent, the COVID-19 samples came from the United States, Italy and Spain. The cDNA or gDNA used as material had been derived from T cells, B-cell-depleted T cells, or PBMCs.

This clone showed up just a few times. The authors' processing: From reference gene primer amplification, estimates of nucleated cell counts were derived. Profiling relied on immunoSEQ multiplex PCR, and the TCRdb table lists in-frame clones only, not all of them. That table gives V, J and clone size, and the DNA gave D and trimming. The sample includes almost 200,000 clones, around four fifths seen only once; the top ten take 0.9% to 0.95%. Patients of the Seattle cohort, enrolled during active infection, were followed longitudinally. The clonotype was recovered from a man in his 60s with COVID-19, enrolled during active disease. Sample: peripheral blood.

The CDR3 spells CASSPQLAGNEQYF. DNA for the CDR3: TGTGCCAGCTCACCACAACTAGCGGGAAACGAGCAGTACTTC. The chain employs TRBV18 and TRBJ2-7; 10 positions agree with TRBD2. CDR3 size: 14 residues. Unmatched junction bases numbered 2, after V lost 1 base and J lost 5 bases. CDR1 and CDR2 from the germline V gene are KGHSH and LQKENI.